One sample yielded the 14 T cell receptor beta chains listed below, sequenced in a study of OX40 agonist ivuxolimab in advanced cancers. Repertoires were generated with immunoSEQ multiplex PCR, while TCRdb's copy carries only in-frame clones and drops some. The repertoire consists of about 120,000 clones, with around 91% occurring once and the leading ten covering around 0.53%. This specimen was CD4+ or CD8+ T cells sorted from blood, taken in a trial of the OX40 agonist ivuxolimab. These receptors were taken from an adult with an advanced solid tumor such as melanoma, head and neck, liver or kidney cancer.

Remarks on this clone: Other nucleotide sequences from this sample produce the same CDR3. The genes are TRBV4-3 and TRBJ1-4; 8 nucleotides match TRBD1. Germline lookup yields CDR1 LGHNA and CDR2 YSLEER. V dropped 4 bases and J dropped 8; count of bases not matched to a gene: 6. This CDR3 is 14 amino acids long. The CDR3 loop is CASSPGQGDEKLFF. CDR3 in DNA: TGCGCCAGCAGCCCTGGACAGGGCGACGAAAAACTGTTTTTT.

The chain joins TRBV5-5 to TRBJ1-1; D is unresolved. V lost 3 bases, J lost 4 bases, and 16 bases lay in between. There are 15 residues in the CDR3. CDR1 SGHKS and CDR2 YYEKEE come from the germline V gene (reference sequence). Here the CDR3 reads CASSWLDGKSTEAFF. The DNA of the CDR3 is TGTGCCAGCAGCTGGTTGGACGGAAAGAGCACTGAAGCTTTCTTT.

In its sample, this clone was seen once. The CDR3 loop reads CASSASYEQYF. For the CDR3, the DNA is TGTGCCAGCAGCGCCTCTTACGAGCAGTACTTC. The chain recombines TRBV11-2 with TRBJ2-7, with no clear D. The CDR3 length is 11 residues. The V gene lost 5 bases and the J gene lost 4 bases, with 6 bases spanning the gap. Germline V lookup: CDR1 SGHAT, CDR2 FQNNGV.

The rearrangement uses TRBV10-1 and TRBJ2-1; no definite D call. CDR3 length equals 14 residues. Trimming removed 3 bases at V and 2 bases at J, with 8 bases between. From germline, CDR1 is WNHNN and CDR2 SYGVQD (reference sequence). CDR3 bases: TGCGCCAGCAGTGAACGGTCCACCTACAATGAGCAGTTCTTC. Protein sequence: CASSERSTYNEQFF.

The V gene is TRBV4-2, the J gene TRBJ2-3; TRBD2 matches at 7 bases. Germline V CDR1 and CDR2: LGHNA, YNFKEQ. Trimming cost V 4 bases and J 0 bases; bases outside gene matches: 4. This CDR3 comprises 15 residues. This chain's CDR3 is CASSRSSGSTDTQYF. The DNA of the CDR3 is TGTGCCAGCAGCCGGAGTAGCGGGAGCACAGATACGCAGTATTTT.

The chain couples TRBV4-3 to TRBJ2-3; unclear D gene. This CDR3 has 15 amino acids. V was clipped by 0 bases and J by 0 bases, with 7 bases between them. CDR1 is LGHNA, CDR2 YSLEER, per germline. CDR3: CASSQDQTSTDTQYF. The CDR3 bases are TGCGCCAGCAGCCAAGATCAGACTAGCACAGATACGCAGTATTTT.

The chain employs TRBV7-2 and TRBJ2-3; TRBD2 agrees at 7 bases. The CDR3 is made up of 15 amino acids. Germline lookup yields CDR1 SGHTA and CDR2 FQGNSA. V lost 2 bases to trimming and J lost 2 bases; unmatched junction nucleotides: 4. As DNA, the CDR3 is TGTGCCAGCAGCTTACAAGCGGGGAACACAGATACGCAGTATTTT. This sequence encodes CASSLQAGNTDTQYF.

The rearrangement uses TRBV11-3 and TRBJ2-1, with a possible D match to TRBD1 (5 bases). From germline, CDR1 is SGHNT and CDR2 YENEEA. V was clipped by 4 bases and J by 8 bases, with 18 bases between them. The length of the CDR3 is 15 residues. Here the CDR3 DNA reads TGTGCCAGCAGCTCCGGTAGGGGCCCTACACATGAGCAGTTCTTC. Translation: CASSSGRGPTHEQFF.

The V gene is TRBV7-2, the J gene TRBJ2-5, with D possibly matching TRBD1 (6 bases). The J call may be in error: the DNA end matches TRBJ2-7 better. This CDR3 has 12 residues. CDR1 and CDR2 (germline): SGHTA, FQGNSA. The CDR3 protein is CASSYRVPEQYF. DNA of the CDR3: TGTGCCAGCAGCTACAGGGTACCCGAGCAGTACTTC.

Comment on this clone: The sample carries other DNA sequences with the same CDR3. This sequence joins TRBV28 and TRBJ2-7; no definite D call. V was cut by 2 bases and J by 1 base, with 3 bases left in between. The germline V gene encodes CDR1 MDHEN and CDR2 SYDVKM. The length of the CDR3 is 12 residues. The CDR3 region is CASSLGSYEQYF. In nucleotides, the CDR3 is TGTGCCAGCAGTTTAGGATCCTACGAGCAGTACTTC.

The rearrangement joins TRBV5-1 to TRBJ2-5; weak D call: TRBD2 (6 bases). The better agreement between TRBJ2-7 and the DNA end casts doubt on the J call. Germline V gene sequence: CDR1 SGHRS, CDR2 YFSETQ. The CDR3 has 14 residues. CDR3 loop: CASSFSGGGYEQYF. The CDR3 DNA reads TGCGCCAGCAGCTTTTCCGGGGGTGGCTACGAGCAGTACTTC.

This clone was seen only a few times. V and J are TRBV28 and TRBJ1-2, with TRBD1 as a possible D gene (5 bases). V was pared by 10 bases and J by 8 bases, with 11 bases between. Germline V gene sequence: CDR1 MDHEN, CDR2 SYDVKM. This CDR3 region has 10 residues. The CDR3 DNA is TGTGCCATCCAGGGCGAGGGCTACACCTTC. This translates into CAIQGEGYTF.

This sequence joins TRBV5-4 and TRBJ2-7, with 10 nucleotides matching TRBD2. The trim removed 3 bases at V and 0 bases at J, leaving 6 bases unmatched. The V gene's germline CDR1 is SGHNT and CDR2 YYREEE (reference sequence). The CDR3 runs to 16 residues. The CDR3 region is CASSSTSGASSYEQYF. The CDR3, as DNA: TGTGCCAGCAGCTCCACTAGCGGGGCTAGCTCCTACGAGCAGTACTTC.

CDR3 nucleotides: TGCGCCAGCAGTGAGTCTCGGACAGGGGAGGAAAAACTGTTTTTT. Protein product: CASSESRTGEEKLFF. This chain connects TRBV10-2 to TRBJ1-4, with 9 positions matching TRBD1. Germline CDR1 is WSHSY and CDR2 is SAAADI. This CDR3 is 15 amino acids long. Unmatched junction bases numbered 4, after V lost 0 bases and J lost 8 bases.